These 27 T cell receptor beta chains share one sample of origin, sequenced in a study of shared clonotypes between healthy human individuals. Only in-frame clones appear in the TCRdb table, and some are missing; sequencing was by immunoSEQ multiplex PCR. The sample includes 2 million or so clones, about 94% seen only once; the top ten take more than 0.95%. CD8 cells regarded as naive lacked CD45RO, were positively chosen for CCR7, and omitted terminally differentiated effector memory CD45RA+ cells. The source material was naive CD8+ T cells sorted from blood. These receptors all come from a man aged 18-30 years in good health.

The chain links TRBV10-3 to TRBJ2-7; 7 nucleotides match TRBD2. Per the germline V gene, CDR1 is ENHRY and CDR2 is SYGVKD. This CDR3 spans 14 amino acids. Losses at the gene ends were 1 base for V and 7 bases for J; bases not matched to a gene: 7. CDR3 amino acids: CAISEWRESHEQYF. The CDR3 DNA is TGTGCCATCAGTGAGTGGCGGGAGTCTCATGAGCAGTACTTC.

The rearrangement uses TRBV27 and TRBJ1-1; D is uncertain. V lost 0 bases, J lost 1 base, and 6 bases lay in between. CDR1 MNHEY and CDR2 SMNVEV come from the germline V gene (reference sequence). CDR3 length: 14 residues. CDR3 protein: CASSLSQANTEAFF. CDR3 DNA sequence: TGTGCCAGCAGTTTATCACAAGCGAACACTGAAGCTTTCTTT.

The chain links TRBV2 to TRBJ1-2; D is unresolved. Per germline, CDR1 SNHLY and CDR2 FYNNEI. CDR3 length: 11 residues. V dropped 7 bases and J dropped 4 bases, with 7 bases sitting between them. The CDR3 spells CASMISYGYTF. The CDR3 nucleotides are TGTGCCAGCATGATCAGCTATGGCTACACCTTC.

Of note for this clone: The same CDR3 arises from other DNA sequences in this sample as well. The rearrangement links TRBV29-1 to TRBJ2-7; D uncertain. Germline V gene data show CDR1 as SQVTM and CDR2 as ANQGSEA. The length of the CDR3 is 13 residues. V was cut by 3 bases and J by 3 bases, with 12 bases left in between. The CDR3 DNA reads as TGCAGCGTTGAGGAAAATGGCGGCTACGAGCAGTACTTC. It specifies CSVEENGGYEQYF.

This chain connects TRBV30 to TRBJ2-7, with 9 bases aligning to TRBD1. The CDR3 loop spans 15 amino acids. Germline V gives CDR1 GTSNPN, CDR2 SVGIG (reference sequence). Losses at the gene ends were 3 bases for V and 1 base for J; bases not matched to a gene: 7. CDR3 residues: CAWRAPGTGSYEQYF. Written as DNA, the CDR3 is TGTGCCTGGAGAGCCCCCGGGACAGGGTCCTACGAGCAGTACTTC. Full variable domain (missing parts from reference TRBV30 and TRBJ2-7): SQTIHQWPATLVQPVGSPLSLECTVEGTSNPNLYWYRQAAGRGLQLLFYSVGIGQISSEVPQNLSASRPQDRQFILSSKKLLLSDSGFYLCAWRAPGTGSYEQYFGPGTRLTVT.

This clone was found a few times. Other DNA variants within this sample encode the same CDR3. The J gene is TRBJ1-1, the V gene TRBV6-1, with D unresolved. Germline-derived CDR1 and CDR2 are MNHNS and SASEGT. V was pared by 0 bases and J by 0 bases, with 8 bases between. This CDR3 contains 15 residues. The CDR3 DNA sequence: TGTGCCAGCAGTGAAGCAACGGGAGTGAACACTGAAGCTTTCTTT. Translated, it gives CASSEATGVNTEAFF.

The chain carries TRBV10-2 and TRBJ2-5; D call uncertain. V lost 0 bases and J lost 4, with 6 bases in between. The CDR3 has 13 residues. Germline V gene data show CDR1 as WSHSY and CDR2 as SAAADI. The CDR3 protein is CASSESKIETQYF. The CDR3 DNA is TGCGCCAGCAGTGAGTCAAAGATAGAGACCCAGTACTTC.

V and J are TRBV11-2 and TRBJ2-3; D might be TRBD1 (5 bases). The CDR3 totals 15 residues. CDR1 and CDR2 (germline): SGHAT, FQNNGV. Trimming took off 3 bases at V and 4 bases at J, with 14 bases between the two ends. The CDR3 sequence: CASSFGSRAPDTQYF. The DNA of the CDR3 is TGTGCCAGCAGCTTCGGGTCCAGGGCCCCAGATACGCAGTATTTT.

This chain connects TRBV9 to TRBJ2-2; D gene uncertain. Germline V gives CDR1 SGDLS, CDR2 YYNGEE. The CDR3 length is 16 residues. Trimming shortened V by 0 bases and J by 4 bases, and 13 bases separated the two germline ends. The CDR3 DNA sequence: TGTGCCAGCAGCGTAGGAGGAGTCCACATCACCGGGGAGCTGTTTTTT. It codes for CASSVGGVHITGELFF.

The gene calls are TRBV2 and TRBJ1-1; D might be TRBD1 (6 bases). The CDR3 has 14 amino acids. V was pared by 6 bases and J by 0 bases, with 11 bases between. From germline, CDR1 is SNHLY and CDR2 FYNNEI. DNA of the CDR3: TGTGCCAGCAGAAGACAGGAAATGAACACTGAAGCTTTCTTT. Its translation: CASRRQEMNTEAFF.

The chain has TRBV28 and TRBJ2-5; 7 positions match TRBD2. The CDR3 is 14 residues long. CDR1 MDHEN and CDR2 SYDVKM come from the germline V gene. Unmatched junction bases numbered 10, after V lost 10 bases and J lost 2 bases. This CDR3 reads CATSELALQETQYF. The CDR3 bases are TGTGCCACGTCCGAACTAGCGTTACAAGAGACCCAGTACTTC. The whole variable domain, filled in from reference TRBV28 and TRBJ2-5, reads DVKVTQSSRYLVKRTGEKVFLECVQDMDHENMFWYRQDPGLGLRLIYFSYDVKMKEKGDIPEGYSVSREKKERFSLILESASTNQTSMYLCATSELALQETQYFGPGTRLLVL.

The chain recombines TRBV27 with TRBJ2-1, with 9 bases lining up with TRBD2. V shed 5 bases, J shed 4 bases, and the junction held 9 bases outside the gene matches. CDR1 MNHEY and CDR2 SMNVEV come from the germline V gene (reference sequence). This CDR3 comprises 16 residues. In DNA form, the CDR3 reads TGTGCCAGCAGTCCAGTCATAGCGGGAGATTACAATGAGCAGTTCTTC. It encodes CASSPVIAGDYNEQFF.

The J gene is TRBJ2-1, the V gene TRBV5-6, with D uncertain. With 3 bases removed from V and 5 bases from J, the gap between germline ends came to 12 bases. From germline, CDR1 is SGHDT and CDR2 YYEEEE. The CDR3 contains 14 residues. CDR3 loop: CASSSGSQNNEQFF. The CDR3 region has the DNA TGTGCCAGCAGCTCCGGGTCCCAGAACAATGAGCAGTTCTTC. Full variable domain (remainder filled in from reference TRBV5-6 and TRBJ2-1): DAGVTQSPTHLIKTRGQQVTLRCSPKSGHDTVSWYQQALGQGPQFIFQYYEEEERQRGNFPDRFSGHQFPNYSSELNVNALLLGDSALYLCASSSGSQNNEQFFGPGTRLTVL.

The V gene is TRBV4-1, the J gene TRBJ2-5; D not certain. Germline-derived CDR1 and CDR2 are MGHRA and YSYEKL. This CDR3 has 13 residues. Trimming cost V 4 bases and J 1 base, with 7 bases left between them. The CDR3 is CASSRIFQETQYF. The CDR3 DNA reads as TGCGCCAGCAGCCGAATTTTCCAAGAGACCCAGTACTTC.

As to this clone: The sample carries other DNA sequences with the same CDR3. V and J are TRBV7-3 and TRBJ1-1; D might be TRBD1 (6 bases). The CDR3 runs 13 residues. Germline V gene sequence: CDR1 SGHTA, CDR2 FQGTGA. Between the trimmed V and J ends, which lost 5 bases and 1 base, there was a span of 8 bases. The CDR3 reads CASSLGQNTEAFF. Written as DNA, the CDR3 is TGTGCCAGCAGCCTGGGACAGAACACTGAAGCTTTCTTT.

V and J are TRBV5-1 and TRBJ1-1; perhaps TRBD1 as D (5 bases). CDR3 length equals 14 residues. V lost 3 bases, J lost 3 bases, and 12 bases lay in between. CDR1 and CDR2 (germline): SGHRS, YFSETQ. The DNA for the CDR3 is TGCGCCAGCAGCTATGGGGGGGAAGACACTGAAGCTTTCTTT. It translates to CASSYGGEDTEAFF.

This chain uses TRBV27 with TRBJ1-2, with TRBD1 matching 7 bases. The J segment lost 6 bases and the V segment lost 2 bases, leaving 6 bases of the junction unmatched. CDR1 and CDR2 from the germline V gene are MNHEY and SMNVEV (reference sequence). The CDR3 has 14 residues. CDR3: CASSLVGGGNGYTF. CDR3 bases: TGTGCCAGCAGTTTAGTAGGGGGCGGTAATGGCTACACCTTC.

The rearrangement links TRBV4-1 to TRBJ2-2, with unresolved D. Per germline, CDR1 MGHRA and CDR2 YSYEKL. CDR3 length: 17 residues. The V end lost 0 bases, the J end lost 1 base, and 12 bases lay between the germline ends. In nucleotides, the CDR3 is TGCGCCAGCAGCCAAGATTTTGGCACATGGAACACCGGGGAGCTGTTTTTT. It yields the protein CASSQDFGTWNTGELFF.

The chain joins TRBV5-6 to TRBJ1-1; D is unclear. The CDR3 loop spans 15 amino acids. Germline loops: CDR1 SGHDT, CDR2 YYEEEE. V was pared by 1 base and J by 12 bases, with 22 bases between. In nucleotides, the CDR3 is TGTGCCAGCAGCTTGCAAGGCGGATCGCCTCGTGAGACTTTCTTT. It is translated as CASSLQGGSPRETFF.

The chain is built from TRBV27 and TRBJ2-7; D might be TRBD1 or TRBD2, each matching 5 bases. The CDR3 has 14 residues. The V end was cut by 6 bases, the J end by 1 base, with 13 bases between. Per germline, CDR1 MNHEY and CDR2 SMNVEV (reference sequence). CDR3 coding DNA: TGTGCCAGCAGCCAACTTGAGGGGTCCTACGAGCAGTACTTC. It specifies CASSQLEGSYEQYF.

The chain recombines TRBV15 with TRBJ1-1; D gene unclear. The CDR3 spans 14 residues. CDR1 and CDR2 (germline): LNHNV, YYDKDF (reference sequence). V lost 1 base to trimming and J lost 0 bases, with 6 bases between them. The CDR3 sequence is CATSRGTVNTEAFF. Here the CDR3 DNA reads TGTGCCACCAGCAGAGGGACGGTGAACACTGAAGCTTTCTTT.

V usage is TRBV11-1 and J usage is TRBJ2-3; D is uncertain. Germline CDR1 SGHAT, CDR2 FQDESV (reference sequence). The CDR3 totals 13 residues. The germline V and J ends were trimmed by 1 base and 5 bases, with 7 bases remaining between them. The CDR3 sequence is CASSLVRGDTQYF. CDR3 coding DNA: TGTGCCAGCAGCTTAGTACGTGGAGATACGCAGTATTTT.

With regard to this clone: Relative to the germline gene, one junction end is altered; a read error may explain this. The CDR3 reads CSTGIETVYHETQYF. CDR3 nucleotide sequence: TGCAGCACTGGAATAGAGACGGTTTACCACGAGACCCAGTACTTC. V gene TRBV29-1 combines with J gene TRBJ2-5; D unclear. This CDR3 region has 15 residues. From germline, CDR1 is SQVTM and CDR2 ANQGSEA.

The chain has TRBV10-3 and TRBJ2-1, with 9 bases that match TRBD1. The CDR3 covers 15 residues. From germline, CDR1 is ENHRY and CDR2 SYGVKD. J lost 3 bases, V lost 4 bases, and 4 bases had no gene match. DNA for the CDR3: TGTGCCATCAGTGCGGAGACAGGGGGCTACAATGAGCAGTTCTTC. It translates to CAISAETGGYNEQFF.

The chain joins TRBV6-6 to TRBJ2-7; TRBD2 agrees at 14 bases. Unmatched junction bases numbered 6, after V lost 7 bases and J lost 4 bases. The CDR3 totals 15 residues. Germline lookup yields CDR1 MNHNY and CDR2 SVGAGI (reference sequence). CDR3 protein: CASTQGLAGVYEQYF. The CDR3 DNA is TGTGCCAGCACCCAGGGACTAGCGGGAGTTTACGAGCAGTACTTC.

As DNA, the CDR3 is TGCGCCAGCAGCCAAGGGGGGAATCTCGGGGAGCTGTTTTTT. Translation gives CASSQGGNLGELFF. This sequence joins TRBV4-1 and TRBJ2-2; D possibly uses TRBD1 or TRBD2 (5 bases each). Germline lookup yields CDR1 MGHRA and CDR2 YSYEKL. The V end lost 1 base, the J end lost 7 bases, and 10 bases lay between the germline ends. The CDR3 length is 14 residues.

The CDR3 loop reads CASSISETGGFYGYTF. The CDR3 coding sequence is TGTGCCAGTAGTATCTCCGAGACAGGTGGTTTCTATGGCTACACCTTC. This chain joins TRBV19 and TRBJ1-2, with a tentative D call TRBD1 (6 bases). This CDR3 is 16 amino acids long. The V end lost 3 bases, the J end lost 4 bases, and 18 bases lay between the germline ends. Germline CDR1 LNHDA, CDR2 SQIVND (reference sequence).